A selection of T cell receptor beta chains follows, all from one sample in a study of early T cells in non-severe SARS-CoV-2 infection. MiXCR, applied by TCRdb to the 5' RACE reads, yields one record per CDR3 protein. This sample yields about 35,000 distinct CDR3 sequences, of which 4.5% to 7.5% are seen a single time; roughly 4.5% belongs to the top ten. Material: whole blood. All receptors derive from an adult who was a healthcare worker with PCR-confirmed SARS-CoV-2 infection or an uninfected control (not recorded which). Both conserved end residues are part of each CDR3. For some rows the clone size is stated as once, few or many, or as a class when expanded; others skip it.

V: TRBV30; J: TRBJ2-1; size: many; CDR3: CAWSGRALSEQFF
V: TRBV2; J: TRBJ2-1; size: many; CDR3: CASRLADSSYNEQFF
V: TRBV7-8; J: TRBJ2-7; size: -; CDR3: CASTPRDRGYEQYF
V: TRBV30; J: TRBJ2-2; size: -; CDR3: CAWSGLAATGELFF
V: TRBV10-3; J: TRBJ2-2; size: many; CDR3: CAISPRASGTLTGELFF
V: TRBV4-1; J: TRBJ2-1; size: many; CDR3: CASSQEMGGRALNEQFF
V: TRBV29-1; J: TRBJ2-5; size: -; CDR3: CSAAAGTAFGETQYF
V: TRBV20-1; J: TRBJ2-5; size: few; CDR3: CSATSAGGQETQYF
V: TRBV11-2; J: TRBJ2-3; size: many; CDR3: CASSLQIGADTQYF
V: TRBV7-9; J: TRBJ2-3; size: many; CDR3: CASSPRPGAGTDTQYF
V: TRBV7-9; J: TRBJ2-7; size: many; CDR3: CASSQFGLTYEQYF
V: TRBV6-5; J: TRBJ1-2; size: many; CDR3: CASSYSGGQGLSGYTF
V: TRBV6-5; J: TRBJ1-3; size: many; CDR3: CASSYNRGDTIYF
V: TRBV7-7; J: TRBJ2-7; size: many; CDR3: CASSPGLAGEEQYF
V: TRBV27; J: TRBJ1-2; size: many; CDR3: CASSPPRTGQNYGYTF
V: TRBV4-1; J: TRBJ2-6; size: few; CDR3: CASSQDRGVQGLTGANVLTF
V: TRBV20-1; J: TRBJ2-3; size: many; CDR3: CSAPGLVPDTQYF
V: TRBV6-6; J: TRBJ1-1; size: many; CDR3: CASRGTGGMNTEAFF
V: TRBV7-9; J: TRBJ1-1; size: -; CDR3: CASSWGQTNTEAFF
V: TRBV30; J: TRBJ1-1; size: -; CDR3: CAWRLQKDAEAFF
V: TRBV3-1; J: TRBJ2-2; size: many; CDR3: CASRTQGNTGELFF
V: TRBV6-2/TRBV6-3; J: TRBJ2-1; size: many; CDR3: CASSPGTSMGEQFF
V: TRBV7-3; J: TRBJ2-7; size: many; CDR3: CASSLGPGYEQYF
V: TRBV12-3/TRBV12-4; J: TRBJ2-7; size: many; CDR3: CASSTAGHGGYEQYF
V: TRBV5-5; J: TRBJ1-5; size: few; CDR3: CASSLDSYSNQPQHF
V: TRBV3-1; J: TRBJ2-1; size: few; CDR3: CASSSGTTQYNEQFF
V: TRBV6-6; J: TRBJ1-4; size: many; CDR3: CASSAWNEKLFF
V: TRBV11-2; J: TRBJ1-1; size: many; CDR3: CASSLWGSPRGSFF
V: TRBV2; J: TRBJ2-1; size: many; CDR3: CASSEMSGQGYYNEQFF
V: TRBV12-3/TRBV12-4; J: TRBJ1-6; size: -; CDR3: CASSFHTENSPLHF
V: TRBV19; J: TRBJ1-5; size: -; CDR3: CASSPDRVLQPQHF
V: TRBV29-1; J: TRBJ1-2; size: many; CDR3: CSVGRQGQRNYGYTF
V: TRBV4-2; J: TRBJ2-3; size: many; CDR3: CASSQDRRERTDTQYF
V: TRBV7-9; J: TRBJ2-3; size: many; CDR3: CASSPGLAGITDTQYF
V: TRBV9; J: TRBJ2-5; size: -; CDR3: CASSVGASGSGYQETQYF
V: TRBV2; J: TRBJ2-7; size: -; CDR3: CASSAVREQYF
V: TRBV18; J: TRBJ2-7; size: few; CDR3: CASSLGASYEQYF
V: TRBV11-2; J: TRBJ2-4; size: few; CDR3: CASSPHLSPLAKNIQYF
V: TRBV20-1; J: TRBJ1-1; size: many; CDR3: CSAPGTGANTEAFF
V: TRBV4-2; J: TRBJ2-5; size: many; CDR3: CASSLSLAGGPGQETQYF
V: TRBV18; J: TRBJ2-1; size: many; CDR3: CASSPPGTGAYNEQFF
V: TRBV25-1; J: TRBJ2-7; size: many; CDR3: CASSEYEQYF
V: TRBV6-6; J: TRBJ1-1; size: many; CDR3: CASSYRGPEAFF
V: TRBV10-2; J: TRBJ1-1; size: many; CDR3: CASSDTADRANEAFF
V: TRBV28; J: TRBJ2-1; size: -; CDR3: CASSLLRGLDEQFF
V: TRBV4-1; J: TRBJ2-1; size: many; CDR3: CASSQDWEGGAPNEQFF
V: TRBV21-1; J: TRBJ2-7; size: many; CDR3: CASSKNYEQYF
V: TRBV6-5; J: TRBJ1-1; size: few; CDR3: CASSYSRGPGAFF
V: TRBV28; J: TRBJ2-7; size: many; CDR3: CASSLAGAGGNHEQYF
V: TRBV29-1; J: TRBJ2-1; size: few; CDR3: CSVAGTAYNEQFF
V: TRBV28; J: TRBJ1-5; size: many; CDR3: CASKSDRVIQPQHF
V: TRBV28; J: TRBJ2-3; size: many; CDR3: CATFLGSTDTQYF
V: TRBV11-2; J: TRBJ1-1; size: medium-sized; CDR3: CASSLSTGGETEAFF
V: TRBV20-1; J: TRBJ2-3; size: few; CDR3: CSARWQDTQYF
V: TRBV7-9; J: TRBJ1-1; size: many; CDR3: CASSYGEAFF
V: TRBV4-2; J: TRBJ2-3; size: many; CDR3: CASSQERRLYSTDTQYF